The T cell receptor beta chain under discussion was sequenced for a study of cytomegalovirus exposure and HLA in healthy donors. The CDR3 has 12 residues. Trimming shortened V by 1 base and J by 7 bases, and 7 bases separated the two germline ends. Per the germline V gene, CDR1 is KGHSH and CDR2 is LQKENI. TCRdb's copy holds only in-frame clones and misses some; the assay was immunoSEQ multiplex PCR. Of tens of thousands of clones in the sample, approximately 90% were seen once. From the approximately 120-subject validation cohort, which was separate from the approximately 700-subject first cohort, the donors were drawn.

The source material was PBMCs. The genes are TRBV18 and TRBJ1-2; D not resolved. The receptor comes from a man aged 30-40 years in good health and CMV-seronegative. The CDR3 sequence: CASSPQTVGYTF. CDR3 DNA sequence: TGTGCCAGCTCACCACAGACTGTTGGCTACACCTTC.